A single sample is the source of the 27 T cell receptor beta chains below, sequenced in a study of vaccination effects on CD4 cells after COVID-19. Clones were sequenced by immunoSEQ multiplex PCR, and TCRdb holds only the in-frame ones, with some missing. The sample gives tens of thousands of clones, around 67% of which show up once; less than 2.5% is in the top ten. The culture ran for nine to eleven days, and then CD4+ T cells were isolated. Each participant received a vaccine that was either BNT162b2 or mRNA-1273, given as two doses. Their antigens remain unidentified. This sample comprised CD4+ T cells from PBMCs cultured without peptide, obtained after COVID-19 vaccination. Receptor source: a human donor who received a COVID-19 vaccine.

This clone has just one count. The J gene is TRBJ1-2, the V gene TRBV24-1, with D perhaps matching TRBD1 (5 bases). The ends were cut back, 9 bases at V and 3 bases at J, with 13 bases in the middle. From germline, CDR1 is KGHDR and CDR2 SFDVKD. The CDR3 spans 13 residues. The CDR3 loop reads CATGDSRDYGYTF. CDR3 DNA: TGTGCCACCGGGGATTCCAGGGACTATGGCTACACCTTC.

This clone came up many times. The chain combines TRBV7-2 with TRBJ2-1; no reliable D call. The CDR3 totals 16 residues. CDR1 is SGHTA, CDR2 FQGNSA, per germline. V dropped 5 bases and J dropped 9 bases, with 23 bases sitting between them. The CDR3 DNA sequence: TGTGCCAGCAGCACCTTCCCGGGTTCCGTCTATGGTGAGCAGTTCTTC. Translated: CASSTFPGSVYGEQFF.

The V call is TRBV5-1, the J call TRBJ1-1; D might be TRBD1 (6 bases). Germline CDR1 is SGHRS and CDR2 is YFSETQ. The CDR3 totals 16 residues. Trimming cost V 4 bases and J 1 base, with 17 bases left between them. The CDR3 is CASSQTTGHKNTEAFF. For the CDR3, the DNA is TGCGCCAGCAGCCAAACCACGGGACACAAGAACACTGAAGCTTTCTTT.

This chain uses TRBV27 with TRBJ2-5, with 10 positions matching TRBD1. The CDR3 has 14 amino acids. V lost 5 bases to trimming and J lost 4 bases; unmatched junction nucleotides: 4. Per germline, CDR1 MNHEY and CDR2 SMNVEV (reference sequence). The CDR3 DNA sequence: TGTGCCAGCAGTCCACGGACAGGGGGAGAGACCCAGTACTTC. Amino acids: CASSPRTGGETQYF.

The count of this clone is one. The genes are TRBV11-1 and TRBJ2-7; 7 bases map to TRBD2. This CDR3 spans 16 amino acids. V trimming: 5 bases; J trimming: 3 bases; junction bases outside the gene matches: 13. Germline V gene data show CDR1 as SGHAT and CDR2 as FQDESV (reference sequence). The CDR3 DNA is TGTGCCAGCAGCCGTGGGGGAGGGGCGTCCCTCTACGAGCAGTACGTC. This gives the protein CASSRGGGASLYEQYV.

The chain joins TRBV9 to TRBJ1-1, with unresolved D. From germline, CDR1 is SGDLS and CDR2 YYNGEE. V was clipped by 2 bases and J by 2 bases, with 7 bases between them. CDR3 length: 13 residues. The CDR3: CASSVRLNTEAFF. The CDR3 DNA reads TGTGCCAGCAGCGTCAGACTAAACACTGAAGCTTTCTTT.

The genes are TRBV5-1 and TRBJ2-3; D is unclear. V lost 5 bases to trimming and J lost 1 base, with 5 bases between them. The CDR3 consists of 12 residues. In germline, CDR1 is SGHRS, CDR2 YFSETQ. The CDR3 loop is CASREGTDTQYF. The DNA of the CDR3 is TGCGCCAGCAGAGAGGGCACAGATACGCAGTATTTT.

This clone has just a few counts. This rearrangement joins TRBV9 to TRBJ1-3; no clear D gene. Germline lookup yields CDR1 SGDLS and CDR2 YYNGEE. This CDR3 is 15 amino acids long. Trimming took off 4 bases at V and 0 bases at J, with 11 bases between the two ends. DNA of the CDR3: TGTGCCAGCAGCCCTCGGGATTCCTCTGGAAACACCATATATTTT. Amino acid sequence: CASSPRDSSGNTIYF.

The genes are TRBV5-1 and TRBJ1-4, with D unresolved. The CDR3 covers 14 residues. Germline V gives CDR1 SGHRS, CDR2 YFSETQ. V lost 5 bases and J 8 bases, leaving 16 bases between the germline ends. CDR3 region: CASRRRDGEEKLFF. CDR3 coding DNA: TGCGCCAGCAGACGGAGGGATGGGGAAGAAAAACTGTTTTTT.

The chain is built from TRBV7-9 and TRBJ1-1, with 7 bases identical to TRBD1. V shed 3 bases, J shed 0 bases, and the junction held 4 bases outside the gene matches. The germline V gene has CDR1 SEHNR and CDR2 FQNEAQ (reference sequence). This CDR3 is built from 15 residues. CDR3 region: CASSFWDSMNTEAFF. Here the CDR3 DNA reads TGTGCCAGCAGCTTCTGGGACAGCATGAACACTGAAGCTTTCTTT.

This chain connects TRBV6-5 to TRBJ1-2; D unclear. CDR1 and CDR2 from the germline V gene are MNHEY and SVGAGI. V was cut by 0 bases and J by 4 bases, with 15 bases left in between. The CDR3 is made up of 16 amino acids. As DNA, the CDR3 is TGTGCCAGCAGTTACTCGAACCTTGTCTTGGGCTATGGCTACACCTTC. This codes for CASSYSNLVLGYGYTF.

The V call is TRBV6-2 or TRBV6-3, the J call TRBJ2-7, with D possibly being TRBD2 (7 bases). The CDR3 runs 15 residues. The germline V and J ends were trimmed by 5 bases and 4 bases, with 18 bases remaining between them. Germline-derived CDR1 and CDR2 are MNHEY and SVGEGT. The chain's CDR3 is CASSIKGGAQYEQYV. The CDR3 bases are TGTGCCAGCAGTATTAAAGGGGGGGCGCAATACGAGCAGTACGTC.

J is TRBJ1-1 and V is TRBV19, with a tentative D call TRBD1 (6 bases). Germline V gives CDR1 LNHDA, CDR2 SQIVND (reference sequence). The CDR3 contains 14 residues. V was shortened by 4 bases and J by 5 bases, with 14 bases between the two germline ends. The CDR3 here is CASSRGTGKTEAFF. In DNA, the CDR3 is TGTGCCAGTAGTAGGGGTACAGGGAAGACTGAAGCTTTCTTT. Supplemented by reference TRBV19 and TRBJ1-1, the full variable domain reads DGGITQSPKYLFRKEGQNVTLSCEQNLNHDAMYWYRQDPGQGLRLIYYSQIVNDFQKGDIAEGYSVSREKKESFPLTVTSAQKNPTAFYLCASSRGTGKTEAFFGQGTRLTVV.

The chain joins TRBV5-1 to TRBJ2-1; 9 bases are shared with TRBD1. Germline V gives CDR1 SGHRS, CDR2 YFSETQ. The CDR3 consists of 14 residues. V lost 4 bases to trimming and J lost 9 bases; unmatched junction nucleotides: 8. The CDR3 protein is CASSVRDRDGEQFF. The CDR3 DNA reads TGCGCCAGCAGCGTCCGGGACAGGGATGGTGAGCAGTTCTTC.

DNA for the CDR3: TGTGCCAGCAGCTTAGCCCAGCAAGAGACCCAGTACTTC. This translates into CASSLAQQETQYF. The gene calls are TRBV11-3 and TRBJ2-5; no reliable D call. CDR3 size: 13 residues. Germline CDR1 is SGHNT and CDR2 is YENEEA. Trimming took off 1 base at V and 2 bases at J, with 5 bases between the two ends.

This clone was picked up one time. J is TRBJ2-7 and V is TRBV5-5, with D unresolved. The CDR3 is 13 residues long. Germline CDR1 and CDR2: SGHKS and YYEKEE (reference sequence). V lost 0 bases and J lost 2, with 6 bases in between. CDR3 coding DNA: TGTGCCAGCAGCTTGGAAGGTACCTACGAGCAGTACGTC. Translation gives CASSLEGTYEQYV.

V usage is TRBV5-1 and J usage is TRBJ2-3; 7 nucleotides line up with TRBD1. The CDR3 totals 13 residues. CDR1 and CDR2 (germline): SGHRS, YFSETQ. With V trimmed by 7 bases and J by 2 bases, 4 bases remained unmatched. The CDR3 DNA sequence: TGCGCCAGCGGCACAGGGGCCACAGATACGCAGTATTTT. Translation: CASGTGATDTQYF.

This rearrangement joins TRBV6-5 to TRBJ1-5; D remains ambiguous. The germline V gene encodes CDR1 MNHEY and CDR2 SVGAGI. Trimming pared 7 bases from V and 6 bases from J, leaving 10 bases between. The CDR3 contains 12 residues. Here the CDR3 reads CASTQNGQPQHF. The CDR3 nucleotides read TGTGCCAGCACCCAGAACGGTCAGCCCCAGCATTTT.

V is TRBV18 and J is TRBJ2-4; 10 nucleotides match TRBD1. From germline, CDR1 is KGHSH and CDR2 LQKENI. The CDR3 spans 16 residues. V was clipped by 3 bases and J by 0 bases; unmatched bases: 2. The chain's CDR3 is CASSPGQGLAKNIQYF. The CDR3 DNA reads as TGTGCCAGCTCACCGGGACAGGGGCTAGCCAAAAACATTCAGTACTTC.

The chain uses TRBV7-3 and TRBJ2-1, with 9 bases identical to TRBD1. The CDR3 consists of 13 residues. The germline gives CDR1 SGHTA, CDR2 FQGTGA. The V and J ends lost 5 bases and 9 bases, in that order; junction bases with no gene match: 5. DNA of the CDR3: TGTGCCAGCAGCCCAGGGACAGGGCGTGAGCAGTTCTTC. It encodes CASSPGTGREQFF.

This clone is a singleton in its sample. This chain links TRBV9 with TRBJ1-2, with TRBD1 matching over 7 bases. The trim removed 4 bases at V and 3 bases at J, leaving 3 bases unmatched. The germline gives CDR1 SGDLS, CDR2 YYNGEE. CDR3 length: 13 residues. The CDR3 DNA sequence: TGTGCCAGCAGCCCCGACAGGGACTATGGCTACACCTTC. Protein sequence: CASSPDRDYGYTF.

This clone occurred a few times. The gene calls are TRBV7-3 and TRBJ2-1; the D is unclear. The germline V and J ends were trimmed by 1 base and 4 bases, with 8 bases remaining between them. Germline CDR1 and CDR2: SGHTA and FQGTGA. The CDR3 is 14 residues long. The CDR3 DNA reads as TGTGCCAGCAGCTTAAGGCCCCAGTACAATGAGCAGTTCTTC. Amino acid sequence: CASSLRPQYNEQFF.

The chain uses TRBV19 and TRBJ2-6; tentatively, D is TRBD1 or TRBD2 (5 bases each). The V gene's germline CDR1 is LNHDA and CDR2 SQIVND (reference sequence). CDR3 length: 18 residues. The ends were cut back, 5 bases at V and 0 bases at J, with 17 bases in the middle. The CDR3 nucleotides are TGTGCCAGTAGTTTTTCGCCCGGGGCCAGCTCTGGGGCCAACGTCCTGACTTTC. Translated: CASSFSPGASSGANVLTF. Drawing the rest from reference TRBV19 and TRBJ2-6, the complete variable domain is DGGITQSPKYLFRKEGQNVTLSCEQNLNHDAMYWYRQDPGQGLRLIYYSQIVNDFQKGDIAEGYSVSREKKESFPLTVTSAQKNPTAFYLCASSFSPGASSGANVLTFGAGSRLTVL.

The chain has TRBV19 and TRBJ1-2; 8 positions agree with TRBD1. Germline V lookup: CDR1 LNHDA, CDR2 SQIVND (reference sequence). There are 14 residues in the CDR3. The junction had 10 bases not matched to a gene; V was cut back by 5 bases and J by 8 bases. CDR3 sequence: CASSSSTGVGGYTF. The CDR3 nucleotides read TGTGCCAGTAGTTCCTCGACAGGGGTCGGGGGCTACACCTTC.

The chain is built from TRBV29-1 and TRBJ1-6, with TRBD1 matching 12 bases. Germline CDR1 and CDR2: SQVTM and ANQGSEA. Trimming removed 6 bases from V and 8 bases from J; junction bases left unmatched: 2. The length of the CDR3 is 13 residues. CDR3 loop: CSVGTGGDSPLHF. The CDR3 DNA reads TGCAGCGTCGGGACAGGGGGCGATTCACCCCTCCACTTT. Complete variable domain (other parts from reference TRBV29-1 and TRBJ1-6): SAVISQKPSRDICQRGTSLTIQCQVDSQVTMMFWYRQQPGQSLTLIATANQGSEATYESGFVIDKFPISRPNLTFSTLTVSNMSPEDSSIYLCSVGTGGDSPLHFGNGTRLTVT.

This clone was detected only once. The CDR3 DNA sequence: TGTGCCAGCACCCTCGTAGCGGGATGGTACGAGCAGTACGTC. Protein: CASTLVAGWYEQYV. This chain links TRBV6-5 with TRBJ2-7; 8 bases align to TRBD2. Germline V gene sequence: CDR1 MNHEY, CDR2 SVGAGI. J gave up 4 bases and V 7 bases, and 9 bases lay outside the gene matches. The CDR3 spans 14 residues.

The rearrangement joins TRBV12-3 or TRBV12-4 to TRBJ1-1; tentative D call: TRBD1 (5 bases). CDR3 length: 13 amino acids. Trimming stripped 0 bases from V and 10 bases from J, with 12 bases between. This CDR3 reads CASSLAGGRIAFF. The CDR3 region has the DNA TGTGCCAGCAGTTTAGCCGGGGGAAGGATAGCTTTCTTT.